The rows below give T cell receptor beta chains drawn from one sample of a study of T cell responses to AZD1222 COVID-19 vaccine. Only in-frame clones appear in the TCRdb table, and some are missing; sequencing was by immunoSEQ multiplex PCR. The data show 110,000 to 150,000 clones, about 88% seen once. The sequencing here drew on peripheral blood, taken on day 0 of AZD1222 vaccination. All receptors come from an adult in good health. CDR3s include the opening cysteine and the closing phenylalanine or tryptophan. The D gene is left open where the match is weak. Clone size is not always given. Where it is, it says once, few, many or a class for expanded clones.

TGTGCCAGCAGTCACCAATCCGGGACAGGGGAAGAAAAACTGTTTTTT | CASSHQSGTGEEKLFF | TRBV28 | TRBD1 | once | TRBJ1-4
TGCGCCAGCAGCCAGGCCCCGGGTCACTACGAGCAGTACTTC | CASSQAPGHYEQYF | TRBV4-1 | - | - | TRBJ2-7
TGTGCCAGCAGCTTGGGGGGCAGCAATCAGCCCCAGCATTTT | CASSLGGSNQPQHF | TRBV5-4 | - | once | TRBJ1-5
TGTGCCAGAAGCTCATCCAGGGTAGTGGACGAGCAGTACTTC | CARSSSRVVDEQYF | TRBV5-3 | - | - | TRBJ2-7
TGTGCCAGCAGTTCCCTTGGCTCTCTCCACTTT | CASSSLGSLHF | TRBV27 | - | - | TRBJ1-6
TGTGCCAGCAGTGAAGGGACTAGCGCAGTCTACGAGCAGTACTTC | CASSEGTSAVYEQYF | TRBV2 | TRBD2 | - | TRBJ2-7
TGCGCCAGCAGCCAAGTTGGGAGCTCCTATAATTCACCCCTCCACTTT | CASSQVGSSYNSPLHF | TRBV4-1 | - | - | TRBJ1-6
TGTGCTAGTGGTTTGCGGGCACCTGGAAACACCATATATTTT | CASGLRAPGNTIYF | TRBV12-5 | - | - | TRBJ1-3
TGTGCCAGCAGCTTAGTAGGCGGGAGGGAGTACAATGAGCAGTTCTTC | CASSLVGGREYNEQFF | TRBV7-8 | TRBD2 | - | TRBJ2-1
TGTGCCAGCAGTTTAAGGGACGGATACTCCTACGAGCAGTACTTC | CASSLRDGYSYEQYF | TRBV6-5 | - | - | TRBJ2-7
TGTGCCAGCTCATGGGACACTGGGTCCAAAAACATTCAGTACTTC | CASSWDTGSKNIQYF | TRBV18 | - | - | TRBJ2-4
TGTGCCAGCAAGGGTCTAATAGGGCCGCGCGGAGATACGCAGTATTTT | CASKGLIGPRGDTQYF | TRBV27 | - | once | TRBJ2-3
TGTGCCAGCAGCGTGGTAGCGCCCTCTGGGGCCAACGTCCTGACTTTC | CASSVVAPSGANVLTF | TRBV9 | - | - | TRBJ2-6
TGTGCCAGCAGCCCTCGGACAGGGGGCGCAGTTGGAGAGCAGTACTTC | CASSPRTGGAVGEQYF | TRBV5-6 | TRBD1 | - | TRBJ2-7
TGCAGCGTTGTAATGGCCTACGAGCAGTACTTC | CSVVMAYEQYF | TRBV29-1 | - | - | TRBJ2-7
TGTGCCAGTAGTGTCCGGGACGGCGTTAATGAAAAACTGTTTTTT | CASSVRDGVNEKLFF | TRBV19 | - | - | TRBJ1-4
TGCAGTGCTAGTTCTCGGGACACCAGCTCTGGAAACACCATATATTTT | CSASSRDTSSGNTIYF | TRBV20-1 | - | - | TRBJ1-3
TGTGCCGGACGACATCGGGGGCCGACAGATACGCAGTATTTT | CAGRHRGPTDTQYF | TRBV6-5 | - | - | TRBJ2-3
TGCGCCAGCAGTTCCGACAGGGGGCTTTTCTATGGCTACACCTTC | CASSSDRGLFYGYTF | TRBV5-1 | TRBD1 | - | TRBJ1-2
TGTGCCAGCAGGGGGGCTGGGGCCAACGTCCTGACTTTC | CASRGAGANVLTF | TRBV5-4 | - | - | TRBJ2-6
TGTGCCAGCAGTTTTTCTACGGTGGAGTGGAACACTGAAGCTTTCTTT | CASSFSTVEWNTEAFF | TRBV28 | - | few | TRBJ1-1
TGTGCCAGCAGCCAAGATCAGCAGGGAGCCTATGGCTACACCTTC | CASSQDQQGAYGYTF | TRBV14 | - | - | TRBJ1-2
TGTGCCACCAGCAGAGATCAGGGTAAGGAGCCCCAGCATTTT | CATSRDQGKEPQHF | TRBV15 | - | - | TRBJ1-5
TGTGCCACCGCAAGATTACGGAGGGGGATAGGAAACACCATATATTTT | CATARLRRGIGNTIYF | TRBV24-1 | - | - | TRBJ1-3
TGTGCCAGCAGTATGGGTGGGACAGGGAGGCCTCACAATCAGCCCCAGCATTTT | CASSMGGTGRPHNQPQHF | TRBV27 | TRBD1 | - | TRBJ1-5
TGTGCCAGCAGCTTTGGGACTAGCCAAGAGACCCAGTACTTC | CASSFGTSQETQYF | TRBV7-2 | TRBD2 | once | TRBJ2-5
TGTGCCAGCCGCAGGATAGCGGGAGGGCCGGGCGAGCAGTACTTC | CASRRIAGGPGEQYF | TRBV3-1/TRBV3-2 | TRBD2 | few | TRBJ2-7
TGTGCCAGCAGTCTGGCGGGGGACTATGGCTACACCTTC | CASSLAGDYGYTF | TRBV27 | - | once | TRBJ1-2
TGTGCCAGTAGTATGGATCCCGGGACAACTGAAAAACTGTTTTTT | CASSMDPGTTEKLFF | TRBV19 | - | - | TRBJ1-4
TGTGCCAGCAGCCCTGGACAGGTGGGGAGCGCGCCCCAGCATTTT | CASSPGQVGSAPQHF | TRBV27 | TRBD1 | - | TRBJ1-5
TGTGCCAGCAGTGAGTTGAGGGACAGGTTCTACGAGCAGTACTTC | CASSELRDRFYEQYF | TRBV6-1 | TRBD1 | - | TRBJ2-7
TGTGCCAGCAGTGACCAGGGGCGGGGAGATACGCAGTATTTT | CASSDQGRGDTQYF | TRBV6-4 | - | - | TRBJ2-3
TGTGCCACAGGACAGGGCACTAATGAAAAACTGTTTTTT | CATGQGTNEKLFF | TRBV19 | TRBD1 | - | TRBJ1-4
TGTGCCAGCAGTTTTTATACGGCTAATCAGCCCCAGCATTTT | CASSFYTANQPQHF | TRBV28 | - | - | TRBJ1-5
TGTGCCAGCAGCTTGGGACCGACAAGGCCAAACACTGAAGCTTTCTTT | CASSLGPTRPNTEAFF | TRBV5-4 | - | - | TRBJ1-1
TGTGCCAGCAGCTCCCCCGTTTTGCGGGTGGCCCTCCACAATGAGCAGTTCTTC | CASSSPVLRVALHNEQFF | TRBV7-2 | - | once | TRBJ2-1
TGTGCCAGCAGCTTAGCAGGTGGGGAGACCCAGTACTTC | CASSLAGGETQYF | TRBV7-9 | - | - | TRBJ2-5
TGTGCCAGCAGCCCCGTGAGGGGGAACACTGAAGCTTTCTTT | CASSPVRGNTEAFF | TRBV28 | - | - | TRBJ1-1
TGTGCCAGCAGCTCCCGGGACAGGGGATCTAATGAAAAACTGTTTTTT | CASSSRDRGSNEKLFF | TRBV7-9 | TRBD1 | - | TRBJ1-4
TGTGCCAGCAGCTTAGACGGCCGTCCGGGGGGATCACCCCTCCACTTT | CASSLDGRPGGSPLHF | TRBV7-9 | - | - | TRBJ1-6
TGTGCCAGCAAAAGGGACACAGCTAACTATGGCTACACCTTC | CASKRDTANYGYTF | TRBV6-5 | - | - | TRBJ1-2
TGCGCCAGCAATACAGGCGCCGCGGCGGAAGCTTTCTTT | CASNTGAAAEAFF | TRBV5-1 | - | - | TRBJ1-1
TGTGCCTGGATTCACCAAGCTAACTATGGCTACACCTTC | CAWIHQANYGYTF | TRBV30 | - | - | TRBJ1-2